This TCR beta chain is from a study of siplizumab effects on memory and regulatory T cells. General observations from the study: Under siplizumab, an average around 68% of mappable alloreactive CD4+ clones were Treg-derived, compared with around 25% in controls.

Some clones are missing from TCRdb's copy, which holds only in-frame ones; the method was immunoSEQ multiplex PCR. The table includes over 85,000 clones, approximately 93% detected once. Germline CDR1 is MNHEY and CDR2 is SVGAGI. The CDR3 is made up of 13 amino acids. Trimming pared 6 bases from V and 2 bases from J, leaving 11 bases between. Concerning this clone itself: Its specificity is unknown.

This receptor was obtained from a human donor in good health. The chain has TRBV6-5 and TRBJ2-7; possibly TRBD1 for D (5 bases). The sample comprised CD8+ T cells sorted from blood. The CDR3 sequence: CASSPGNPYEQYF. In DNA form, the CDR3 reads TGTGCCAGCAGCCCAGGGAATCCCTACGAGCAGTACTTC.